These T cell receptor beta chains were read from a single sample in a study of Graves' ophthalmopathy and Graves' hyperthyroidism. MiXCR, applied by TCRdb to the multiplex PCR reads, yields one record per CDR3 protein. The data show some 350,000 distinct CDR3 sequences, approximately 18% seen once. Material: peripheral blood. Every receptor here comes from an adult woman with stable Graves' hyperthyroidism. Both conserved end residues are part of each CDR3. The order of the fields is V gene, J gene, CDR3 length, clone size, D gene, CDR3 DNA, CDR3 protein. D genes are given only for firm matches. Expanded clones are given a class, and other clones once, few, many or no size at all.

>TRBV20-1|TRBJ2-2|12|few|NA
TGCAGTGCTAAGGGGGGTTCCGGGGAGCTGTTTTTT
CSAKGGSGELFF
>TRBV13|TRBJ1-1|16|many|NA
TGTGCCAGCAGCATCGGGGTTAGGGCTGTTTCCACTGAAGCTTTCTTT
CASSIGVRAVSTEAFF
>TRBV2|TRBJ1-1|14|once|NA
TGTGCCAGCAGTGAAGGTTCCATACCGACTGAAGCTTTCTTT
CASSEGSIPTEAFF
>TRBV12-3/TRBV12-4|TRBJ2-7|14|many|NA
TGTGCCAGCAGTTTAAGTTCCAGCTCCTACGAGCAGTACTTC
CASSLSSSSYEQYF
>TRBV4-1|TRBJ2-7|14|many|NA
TGCGCCAGCAGCCTAGGGCTGCGGGGAGCCGAGCAGTACTTC
CASSLGLRGAEQYF
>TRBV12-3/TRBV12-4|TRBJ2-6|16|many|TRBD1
TGTGCCAGCAGAACCCCTCAGGGGGCTGGGGCCAACGTCCTGACTTTC
CASRTPQGAGANVLTF
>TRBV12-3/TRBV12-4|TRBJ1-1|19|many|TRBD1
TGTGCCAGCAGTTCCTGGCAGACGGACAGGGAGCGTCTTAACACTGAAGCTTTCTTT
CASSSWQTDRERLNTEAFF
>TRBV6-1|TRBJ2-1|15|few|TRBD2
TGTGCCAGCAGTAAACTAGCGGGAGGGGGGAATGAGCAGTTCTTC
CASSKLAGGGNEQFF
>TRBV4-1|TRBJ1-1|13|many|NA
TGCGCCAGCAGCCAAGAGCCTGAGGGGTCAGCTTTCTTT
CASSQEPEGSAFF
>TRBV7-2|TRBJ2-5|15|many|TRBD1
TGTGCCAGCAGTCTGTCGACAGGGAGTGCAGAGACCCAGTACTTC
CASSLSTGSAETQYF
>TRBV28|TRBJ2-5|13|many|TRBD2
TGTGCCAGTTTCACTAGCGCGTCGGAGACCCAGTACTTC
CASFTSASETQYF
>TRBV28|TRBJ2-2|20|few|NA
TGTGCCAGCAGTTTCAGTTTTTGGGGGAAAAGACACGCGAACACCGGGGAGCTGTTTTTT
CASSFSFWGKRHANTGELFF
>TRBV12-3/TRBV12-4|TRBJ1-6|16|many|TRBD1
TGTGCCAGCAGACGCGCCCGACAGGGTCTGGATTCACCCCTCCACTTT
CASRRARQGLDSPLHF
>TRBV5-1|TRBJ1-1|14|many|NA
TGCGCCAGCAGCTTGGGGTCAGGGATTACTGAAGCTTTCTTT
CASSLGSGITEAFF
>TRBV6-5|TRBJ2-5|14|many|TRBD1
TGTGCCAGCAGTTCGACAGGGGGCGGAGTGACCCAGTACTTC
CASSSTGGGVTQYF
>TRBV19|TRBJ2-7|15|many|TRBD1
TGTGCCAGTAGCCGAAAACAGGGGAGAGGGTACGAGCAGTACTTC
CASSRKQGRGYEQYF
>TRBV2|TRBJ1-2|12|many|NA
TGTGCCAGCAGTGAAGACAGGGCTGGCTACACCTTC
CASSEDRAGYTF
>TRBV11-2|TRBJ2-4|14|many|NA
TGTGCCAGCAGCCCATTAGGAGGCAAAAACATTCAGTACTTC
CASSPLGGKNIQYF
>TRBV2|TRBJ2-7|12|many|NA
TGTGCCAGCACCGGGAGCGGTTACGAGCAGTACTTC
CASTGSGYEQYF
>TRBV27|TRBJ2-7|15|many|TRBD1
TGTGCCAGCAGTAGCAAAACCGGGACAGCCTACGAGCAGTACTTC
CASSSKTGTAYEQYF
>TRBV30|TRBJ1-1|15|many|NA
TGTGCCTGGAGTCCTCAGGTCAGGGTTGGCACTGAAGCTTTCTTT
CAWSPQVRVGTEAFF
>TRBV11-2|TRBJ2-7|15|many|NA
TGTGCCAGCAGCCCGGGGTGGGGGAGCTCCTACGAGCAGTACTTC
CASSPGWGSSYEQYF
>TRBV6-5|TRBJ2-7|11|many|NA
TGTGCCAGCAGTTATCAGTACGAGCAGTACTTC
CASSYQYEQYF
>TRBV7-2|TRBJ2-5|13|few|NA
TGTGCCAGCAGCTTAGCAATCCGGGAGACCCAGTACTTC
CASSLAIRETQYF
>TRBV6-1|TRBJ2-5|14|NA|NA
TGTGCCAGCAGAGCAGGACAATACCAAGAGACCCAGTACTTC
CASRAGQYQETQYF
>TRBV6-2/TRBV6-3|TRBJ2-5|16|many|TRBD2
TGTGCCAGCAGTACCCGACTAGCGGGAGAACGAGAGACCCAGTACTTC
CASSTRLAGERETQYF
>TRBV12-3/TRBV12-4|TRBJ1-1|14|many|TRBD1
TGTGCCAGCAGTCCTCGACAGGGCCGGACAGAAGCTTTCTTT
CASSPRQGRTEAFF
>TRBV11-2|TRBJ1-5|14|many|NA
TGTGCCAGCAGCGTCGGGGCCGGCAATCAGCCCCAGCATTTT
CASSVGAGNQPQHF
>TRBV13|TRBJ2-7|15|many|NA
TGTGCCAGCCAAGACGGGATAAGCCAGTCCTACGAGCAGTACTTC
CASQDGISQSYEQYF
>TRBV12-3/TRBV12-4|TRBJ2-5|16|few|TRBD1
TGTGCCAGCAGCCCCGAGACGGACAGGGCCCATGAGACCCAGTACTTC
CASSPETDRAHETQYF
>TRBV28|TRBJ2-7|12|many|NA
TGTGCCAGCCAAGCGGGCACGGACGAGCAGTACTTC
CASQAGTDEQYF
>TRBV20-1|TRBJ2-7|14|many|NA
TGCAGTGCTAGAGAACAGGGAACGGGTTACGAGCAGTACTTC
CSAREQGTGYEQYF
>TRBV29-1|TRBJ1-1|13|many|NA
TGCAGCGTTGATATCGGGGGGAACACTGAAGCTTTCTTT
CSVDIGGNTEAFF
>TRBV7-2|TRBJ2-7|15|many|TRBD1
TGTGCCAGCAGCTTTGAGACAGGGCCGGGGTACGAGCAGTACTTC
CASSFETGPGYEQYF
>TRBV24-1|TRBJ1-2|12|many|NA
TGTGCCACCAGTGGGGCAGGGTTAGGCTACACCTTC
CATSGAGLGYTF
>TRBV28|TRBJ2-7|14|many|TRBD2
TGTGCCATTTGGGGGGCTAGCGGGAGGGAAGAGCAGTACTTC
CAIWGASGREEQYF
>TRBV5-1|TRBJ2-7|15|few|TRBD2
TGCGCCAGCAGCCGGACTAGCGGCAACTCCTACGAGCAGTGCTTC
CASSRTSGNSYEQCF
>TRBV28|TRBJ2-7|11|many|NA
TGTGCCAGCAGCCGATTAACCGAGCAGTACTTC
CASSRLTEQYF
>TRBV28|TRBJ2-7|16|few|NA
TGTGCCAGCAGTCTAACCTCATCGGTATTAGGCTACGAGCAGTACTTC
CASSLTSSVLGYEQYF
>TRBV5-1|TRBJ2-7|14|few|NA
TGCGCCAGCAGCTACATGGGACAACAATACGGGCAGTACTTC
CASSYMGQQYGQYF
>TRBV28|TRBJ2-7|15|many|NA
TGTGCCAGCAGTTTGGGTTCAGGGGTTGGCTCCGAGCAGTACTTC
CASSLGSGVGSEQYF
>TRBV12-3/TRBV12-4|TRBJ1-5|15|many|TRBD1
TGTGCCAGCAGTGATACCCGGGACAGCCCAGTGACCCAGCATTTT
CASSDTRDSPVTQHF
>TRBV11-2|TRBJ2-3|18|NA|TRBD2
TGTGCCAGCAGCTTAAATCCTCCGCTAGCGGGAGGGCAAGATACGCAGTATTTT
CASSLNPPLAGGQDTQYF
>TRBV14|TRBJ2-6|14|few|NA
TGTGCCAGCAGCCAAGTAAGGGGGGCCAACGTCCTGACTTTC
CASSQVRGANVLTF
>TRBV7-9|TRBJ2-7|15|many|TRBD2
TGTGCCAGCAGCCTCTTAGCGGGAGGGCCCGGCGAGCAGTACTTC
CASSLLAGGPGEQYF
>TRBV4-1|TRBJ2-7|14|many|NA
TGCGCCAGCAGCCAAGATGGCACCTCCTACGAGCAGTACTTC
CASSQDGTSYEQYF
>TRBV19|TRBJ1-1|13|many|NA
TGTGCCAGTAGTACCACGGGGGCGAGCGGAGCTTTCTTT
CASSTTGASGAFF
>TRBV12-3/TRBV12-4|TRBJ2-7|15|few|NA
TGTGCCAGCAGTTTTGGTGGCGGGGGCAAATACGAGCAGTACTTC
CASSFGGGGKYEQYF
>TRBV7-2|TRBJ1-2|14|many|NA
TGTGCCAGCAGCGGGGGACGGGGTAACTATGGCTACACCTTC
CASSGGRGNYGYTF
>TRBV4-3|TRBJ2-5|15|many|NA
TGCGCCAGCAGCCAAATGAGAGTGTCCCCAGAGACCCAGTACTTC
CASSQMRVSPETQYF
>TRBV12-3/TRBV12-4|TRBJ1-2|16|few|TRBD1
TGTGCCAGCAGTCCCCGAGCAGGGGGAGGAGAAAGTGGCTACACCTTC
CASSPRAGGGESGYTF
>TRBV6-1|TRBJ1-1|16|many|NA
TGTGCCAGCAGTGAAGGAGTTGGGGGCGTGAACACTGAAGCTTTCTTT
CASSEGVGGVNTEAFF
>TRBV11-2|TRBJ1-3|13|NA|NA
TGTGCCAGCAGCTCGAGCTCTGGAAACACCATATGTTTT
CASSSSSGNTICF
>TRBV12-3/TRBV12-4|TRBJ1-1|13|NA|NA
TGTGCCAGCATCCTTGGTGGGGGTGCTGAAGCTTTCTTT
CASILGGGAEAFF
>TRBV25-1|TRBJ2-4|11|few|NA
TGTGCCAGCAGTGAAGCGGACATTCAGTACTTC
CASSEADIQYF
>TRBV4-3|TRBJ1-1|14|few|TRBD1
TGCGCCAGCAGCCGCGAGGACAGGGGAACTGAAGCTTTCTTT
CASSREDRGTEAFF
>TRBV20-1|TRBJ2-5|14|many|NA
TGCAGTGCTAGGAGGAGCAGGGGTCAAGAGACCCAGTACTTC
CSARRSRGQETQYF
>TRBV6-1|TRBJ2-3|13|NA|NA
TGTGCCAGCAGAAGTGTAGGTGCAGATACGCAGTATTTT
CASRSVGADTQYF
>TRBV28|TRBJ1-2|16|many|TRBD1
TGTGCCAGCAGTCTGATTCCGGGACAGGGCCGGTATGGCTACACCTTC
CASSLIPGQGRYGYTF
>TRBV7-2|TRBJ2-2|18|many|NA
TGTGCCAGCAGCTTTAGGAGGGGGAGGGTTGCGATCACCGGGGAGCTGTTTTTT
CASSFRRGRVAITGELFF